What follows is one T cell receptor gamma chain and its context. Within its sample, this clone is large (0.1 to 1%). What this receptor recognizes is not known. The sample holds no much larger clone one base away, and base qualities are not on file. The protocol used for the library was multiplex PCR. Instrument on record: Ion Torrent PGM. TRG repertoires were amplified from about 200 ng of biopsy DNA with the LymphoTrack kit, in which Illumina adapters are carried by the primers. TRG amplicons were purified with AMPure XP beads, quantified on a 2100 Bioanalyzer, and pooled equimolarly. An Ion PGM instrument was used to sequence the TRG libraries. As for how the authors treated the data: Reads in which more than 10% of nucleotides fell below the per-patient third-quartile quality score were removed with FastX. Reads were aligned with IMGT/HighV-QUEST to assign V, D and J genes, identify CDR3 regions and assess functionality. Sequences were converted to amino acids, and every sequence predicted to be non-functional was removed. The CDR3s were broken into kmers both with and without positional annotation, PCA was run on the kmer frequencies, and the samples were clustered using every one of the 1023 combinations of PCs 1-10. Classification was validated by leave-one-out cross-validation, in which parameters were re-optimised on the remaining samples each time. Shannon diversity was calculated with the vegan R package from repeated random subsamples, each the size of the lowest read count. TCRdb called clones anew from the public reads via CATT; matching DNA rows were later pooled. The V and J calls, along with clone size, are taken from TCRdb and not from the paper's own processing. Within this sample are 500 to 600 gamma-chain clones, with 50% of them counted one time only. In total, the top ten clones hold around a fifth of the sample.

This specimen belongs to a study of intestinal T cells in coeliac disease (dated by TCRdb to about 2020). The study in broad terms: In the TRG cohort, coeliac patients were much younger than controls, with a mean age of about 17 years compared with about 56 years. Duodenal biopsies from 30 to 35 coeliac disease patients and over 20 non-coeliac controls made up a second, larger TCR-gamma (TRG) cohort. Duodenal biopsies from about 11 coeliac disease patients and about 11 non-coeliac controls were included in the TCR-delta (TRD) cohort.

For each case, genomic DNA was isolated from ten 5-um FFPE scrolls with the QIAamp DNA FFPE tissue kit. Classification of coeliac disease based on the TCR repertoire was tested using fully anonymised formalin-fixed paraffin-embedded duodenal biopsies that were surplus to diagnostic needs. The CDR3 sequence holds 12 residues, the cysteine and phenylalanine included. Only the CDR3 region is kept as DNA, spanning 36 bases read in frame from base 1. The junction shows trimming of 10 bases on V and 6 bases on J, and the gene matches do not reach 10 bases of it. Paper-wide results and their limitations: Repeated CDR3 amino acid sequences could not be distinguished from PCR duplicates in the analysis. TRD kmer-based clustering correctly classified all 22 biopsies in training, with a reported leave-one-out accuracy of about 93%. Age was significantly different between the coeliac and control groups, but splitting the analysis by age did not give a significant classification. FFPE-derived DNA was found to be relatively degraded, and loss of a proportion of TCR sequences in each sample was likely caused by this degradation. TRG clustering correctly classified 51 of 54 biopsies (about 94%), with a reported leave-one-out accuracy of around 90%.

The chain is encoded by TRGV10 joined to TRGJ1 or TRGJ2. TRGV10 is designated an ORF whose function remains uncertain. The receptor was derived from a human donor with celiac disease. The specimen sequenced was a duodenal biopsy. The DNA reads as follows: TGTGCTGCGTCGGATTGTGGTTATAAGAAACTCTTT. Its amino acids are CAASDCGYKKLF.